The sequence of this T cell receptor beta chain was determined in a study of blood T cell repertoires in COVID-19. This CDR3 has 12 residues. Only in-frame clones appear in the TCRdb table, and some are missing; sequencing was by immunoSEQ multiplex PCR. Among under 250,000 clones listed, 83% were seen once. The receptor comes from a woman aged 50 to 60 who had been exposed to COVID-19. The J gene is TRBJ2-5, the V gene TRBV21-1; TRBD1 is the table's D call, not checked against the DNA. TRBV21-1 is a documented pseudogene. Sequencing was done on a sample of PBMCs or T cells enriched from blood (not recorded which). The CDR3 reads CASSPGEETQYF. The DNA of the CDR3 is TGTGCCAGCTCCCCAGGGGAAGAGACCCAGTACTTC.